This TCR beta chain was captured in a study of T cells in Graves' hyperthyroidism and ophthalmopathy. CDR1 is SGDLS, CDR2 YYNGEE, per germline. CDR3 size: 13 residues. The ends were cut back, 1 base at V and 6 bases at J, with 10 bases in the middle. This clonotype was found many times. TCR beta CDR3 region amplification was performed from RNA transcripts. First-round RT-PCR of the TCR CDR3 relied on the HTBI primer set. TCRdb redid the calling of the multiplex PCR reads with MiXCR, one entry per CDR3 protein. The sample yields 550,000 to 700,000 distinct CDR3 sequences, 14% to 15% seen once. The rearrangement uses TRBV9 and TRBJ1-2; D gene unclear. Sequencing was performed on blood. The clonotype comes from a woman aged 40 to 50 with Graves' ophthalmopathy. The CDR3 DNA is TGTGCCAGCAGCGTATCAGAAAGGGATGGCTACACCTTC. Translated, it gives CASSVSERDGYTF. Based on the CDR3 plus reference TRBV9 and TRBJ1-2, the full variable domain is DSGVTQTPKHLITATGQRVTLRCSPRSGDLSVYWYQQSLDQGLQFLIQYYNGEERAKGNILERFSAQQFPDLHSELNLSSLELGDSALYFCASSVSERDGYTFGSGTRLTVV.